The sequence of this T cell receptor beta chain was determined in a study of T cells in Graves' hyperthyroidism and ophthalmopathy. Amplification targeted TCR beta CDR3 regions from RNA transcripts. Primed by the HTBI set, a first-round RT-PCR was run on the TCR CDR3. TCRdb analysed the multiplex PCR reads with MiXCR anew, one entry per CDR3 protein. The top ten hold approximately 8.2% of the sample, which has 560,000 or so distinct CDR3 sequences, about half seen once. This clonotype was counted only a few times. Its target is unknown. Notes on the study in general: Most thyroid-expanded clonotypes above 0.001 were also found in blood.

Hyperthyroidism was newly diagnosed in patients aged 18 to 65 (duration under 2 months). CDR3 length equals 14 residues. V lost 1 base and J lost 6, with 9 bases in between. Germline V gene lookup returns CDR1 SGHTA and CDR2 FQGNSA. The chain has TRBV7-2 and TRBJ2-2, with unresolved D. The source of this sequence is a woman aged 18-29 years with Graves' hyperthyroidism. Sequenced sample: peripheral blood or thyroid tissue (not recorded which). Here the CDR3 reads CASSLERVSGELFF. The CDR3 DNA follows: TGTGCCAGCAGCTTAGAACGCGTGTCCGGGGAGCTGTTTTTT.